In its sample, the clone carrying this T cell receptor (beta chain) was seen once. The table came from immunoSEQ multiplex PCR; TCRdb's copy has only in-frame clones and leaves some out. The sample records 20,000 or so clones, around 89% being singletons. The data are from a study of control samples from healthy donors and cancer patients. V lost 5 bases and J lost 6, with 32 bases in between. This CDR3 has 20 amino acids. Germline CDR1 LGHDT, CDR2 YNNKEL (reference sequence). V and J are TRBV3-1 (or the pseudogene TRBV3-2) and TRBJ2-1; either TRBD1 or TRBD2 may fit D (9 bases each). The sample comprised PBMCs. The TCR was taken from an older woman with head and neck cancer. The DNA for the CDR3 is TGTGCCAGCAGCTTATTACTCCGGACAGGGGATAGCGGGAGTTTCAATGAGCAGTTCTTC. Translation gives CASSLLLRTGDSGSFNEQFF.